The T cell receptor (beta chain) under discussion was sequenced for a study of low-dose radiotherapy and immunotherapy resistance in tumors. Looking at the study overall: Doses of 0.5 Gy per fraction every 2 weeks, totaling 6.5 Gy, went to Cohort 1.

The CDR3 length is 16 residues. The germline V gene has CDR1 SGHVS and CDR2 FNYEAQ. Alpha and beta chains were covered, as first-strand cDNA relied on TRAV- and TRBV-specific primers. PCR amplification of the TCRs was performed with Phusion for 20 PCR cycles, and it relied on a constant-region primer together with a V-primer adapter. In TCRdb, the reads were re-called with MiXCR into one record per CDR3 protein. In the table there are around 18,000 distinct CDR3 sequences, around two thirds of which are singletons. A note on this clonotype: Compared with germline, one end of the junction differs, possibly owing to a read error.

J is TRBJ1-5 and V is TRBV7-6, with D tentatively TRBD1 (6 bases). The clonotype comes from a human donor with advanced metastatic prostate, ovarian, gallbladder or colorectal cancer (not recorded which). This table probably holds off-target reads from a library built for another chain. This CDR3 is CASSLDWGASDQPQHF. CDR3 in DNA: TGTGCCAGCAGCTTAGATTGGGGGGCTAGCGATCAGCCCCAGCATTTT. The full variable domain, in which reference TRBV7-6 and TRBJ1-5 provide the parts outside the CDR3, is GAGVSQSPRYKVTKRGQDVALRCDPISGHVSLYWYRQALGQGPEFLTYFNYEAQQDKSGLPNDRFSAERPEGSISTLTIQRTEQRDSAMYRCASSLDWGASDQPQHFGDGTRLSIL.